This T cell receptor beta chain stems from a study of T cells in Graves' hyperthyroidism and ophthalmopathy. CDR1 is SQVTM, CDR2 ANQGSEA, per germline. Trimming stripped 7 bases from V and 1 base from J, with 10 bases between. The CDR3 is made up of 12 amino acids. RNA transcripts provided the source from which TCR beta CDR3 regions were amplified. HTBI primers were employed in a first-round RT-PCR of the TCR CDR3. TCRdb independently ran MiXCR on the multiplex PCR reads; one entry per CDR3 protein. In the table there are 450,000 to 700,000 distinct CDR3 sequences, roughly 50% of which are singletons. This clonotype was counted only a few times.

The TCR was taken from an adult woman with Graves' disease, either hyperthyroidism or ophthalmopathy (not recorded which). Sample: peripheral blood or thyroid tissue (not recorded which). The chain uses TRBV29-1 and TRBJ1-1; D is perhaps TRBD1 (5 bases). CDR3 nucleotides: TGCAGCGGGGGTCAGGGGAACACTGAAGCTTTCTTT. Its translation: CSGGQGNTEAFF.